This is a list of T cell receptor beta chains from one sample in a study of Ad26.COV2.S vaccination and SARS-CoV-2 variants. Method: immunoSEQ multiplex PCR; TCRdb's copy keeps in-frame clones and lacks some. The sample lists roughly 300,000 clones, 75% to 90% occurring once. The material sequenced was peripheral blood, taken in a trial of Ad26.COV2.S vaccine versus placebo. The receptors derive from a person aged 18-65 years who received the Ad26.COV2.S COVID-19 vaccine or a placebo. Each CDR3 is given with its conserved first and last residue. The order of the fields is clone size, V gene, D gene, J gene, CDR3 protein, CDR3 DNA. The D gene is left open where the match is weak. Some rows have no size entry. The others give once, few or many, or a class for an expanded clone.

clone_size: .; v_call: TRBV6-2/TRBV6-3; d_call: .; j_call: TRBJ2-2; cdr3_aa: CASSYLLPTGELFF; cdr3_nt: TGTGCCAGCAGTTACCTTTTACCCACCGGGGAGCTGTTTTTT
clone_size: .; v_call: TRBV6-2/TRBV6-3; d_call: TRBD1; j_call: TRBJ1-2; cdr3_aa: CASSAGQGHYGYTF; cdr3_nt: TGTGCCAGCAGTGCCGGACAGGGCCACTATGGCTACACCTTC
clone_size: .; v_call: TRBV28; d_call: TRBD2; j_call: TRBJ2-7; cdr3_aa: CASKPTSGPTYEQYF; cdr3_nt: TGTGCCAGCAAACCTACTAGCGGACCCACCTACGAGCAGTACTTC
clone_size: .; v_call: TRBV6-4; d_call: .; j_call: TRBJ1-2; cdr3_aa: CAGPEDGYTF; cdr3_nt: TGTGCCGGGCCAGAGGATGGCTACACCTTC
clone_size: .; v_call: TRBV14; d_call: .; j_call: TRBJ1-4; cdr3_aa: CASSPEPGRGGEKLFF; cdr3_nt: TGTGCCAGCAGCCCCGAACCGGGCAGGGGTGGTGAAAAACTGTTTTTT
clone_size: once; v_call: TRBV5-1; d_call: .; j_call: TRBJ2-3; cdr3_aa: CASSLQGAEATQYF; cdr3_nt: TGCGCCAGCAGCTTGCAAGGGGCAGAGGCTACGCAGTATTTT
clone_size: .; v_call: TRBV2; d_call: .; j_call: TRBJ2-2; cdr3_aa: CASSFGHVNTGELFF; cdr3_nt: TGTGCCAGCAGCTTTGGACACGTGAACACCGGGGAGCTGTTTTTT
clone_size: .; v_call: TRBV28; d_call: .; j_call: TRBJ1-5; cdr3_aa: CASSLPGSLLAHQPQHF; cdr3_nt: TGTGCCAGCAGTTTGCCAGGGAGCTTGCTCGCCCATCAGCCCCAGCATTTT
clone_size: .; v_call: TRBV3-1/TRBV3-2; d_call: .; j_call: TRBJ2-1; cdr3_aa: CASSQTRESYNEQFF; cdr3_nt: TGTGCCAGCAGCCAAACGCGGGAATCCTACAATGAGCAGTTCTTC
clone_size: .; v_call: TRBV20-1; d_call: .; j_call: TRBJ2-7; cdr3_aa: CSASLGTSYEQYF; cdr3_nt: TGCAGTGCTAGTCTTGGGACCTCCTACGAGCAGTACTTC
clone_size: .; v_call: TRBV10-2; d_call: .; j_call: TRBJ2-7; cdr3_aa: CASSVGPEQYF; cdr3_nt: TGCGCCAGCAGTGTAGGGCCCGAGCAGTACTTC
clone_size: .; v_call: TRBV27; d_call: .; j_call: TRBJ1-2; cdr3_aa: CASSLERNYGYTF; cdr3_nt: TGTGCCAGCAGTTTAGAGCGAAACTATGGCTACACCTTC
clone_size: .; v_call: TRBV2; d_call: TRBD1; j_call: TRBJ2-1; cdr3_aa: CASSGGQGAYEQFF; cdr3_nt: TGTGCCAGCAGTGGGGGACAGGGGGCGTACGAGCAGTTCTTC
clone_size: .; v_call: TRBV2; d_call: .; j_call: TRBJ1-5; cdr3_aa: CASKTENQPQHF; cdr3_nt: TGTGCCAGCAAGACAGAGAATCAGCCCCAGCATTTT
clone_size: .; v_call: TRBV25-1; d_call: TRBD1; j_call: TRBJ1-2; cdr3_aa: CASSEGQGLGYTF; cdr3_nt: TGTGCCAGCAGTGAGGGACAGGGTCTCGGCTACACCTTC
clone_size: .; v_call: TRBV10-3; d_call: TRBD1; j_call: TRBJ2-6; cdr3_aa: CAISESYGQGFRSGANVLTF; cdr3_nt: TGTGCCATCAGTGAGTCTTACGGACAGGGTTTTCGATCTGGGGCCAACGTCCTGACTTTC
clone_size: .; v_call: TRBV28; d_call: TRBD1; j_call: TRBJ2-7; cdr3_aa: CASREAGTGAYEQYF; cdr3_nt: TGTGCCAGCAGAGAAGCCGGGACAGGGGCCTACGAGCAGTACTTC
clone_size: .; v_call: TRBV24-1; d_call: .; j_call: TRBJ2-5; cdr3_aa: CATSDFPLTGSETQYF; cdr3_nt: TGTGCCACCAGTGATTTCCCCCTGACAGGTTCCGAGACCCAGTACTTC
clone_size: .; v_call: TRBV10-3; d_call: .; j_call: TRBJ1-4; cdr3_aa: CATAGETTNEKLFF; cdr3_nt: TGTGCCACCGCAGGAGAAACAACTAATGAAAAACTGTTTTTT
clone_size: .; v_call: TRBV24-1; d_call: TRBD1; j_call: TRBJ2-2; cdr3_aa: CATSKSGPGQHTGELFF; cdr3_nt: TGTGCCACCAGTAAAAGTGGGCCGGGACAGCACACCGGGGAGCTGTTTTTT
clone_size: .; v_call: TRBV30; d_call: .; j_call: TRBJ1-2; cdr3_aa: CAWDQAILYF; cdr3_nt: TGTGCCTGGGACCAGGCCATCCTATACTTC
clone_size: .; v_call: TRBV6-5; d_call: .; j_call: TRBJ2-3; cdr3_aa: CASSYSLRVPTDTQYF; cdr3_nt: TGTGCCAGCAGTTACTCCCTCAGGGTTCCCACAGATACGCAGTATTTT
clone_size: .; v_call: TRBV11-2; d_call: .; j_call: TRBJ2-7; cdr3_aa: CASSLREPHEQYF; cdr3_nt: TGTGCCAGCAGCCTCCGAGAGCCCCACGAGCAGTACTTC
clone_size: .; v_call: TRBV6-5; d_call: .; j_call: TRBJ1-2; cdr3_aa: CASRMTPNYGYTF; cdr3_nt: TGTGCCAGCAGAATGACACCTAACTATGGCTACACCTTC
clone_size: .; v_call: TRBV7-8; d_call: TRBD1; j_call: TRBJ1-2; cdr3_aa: CASSLGQGAIYGYTF; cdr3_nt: TGTGCCAGCAGCTTAGGACAGGGGGCGATCTATGGCTACACCTTC
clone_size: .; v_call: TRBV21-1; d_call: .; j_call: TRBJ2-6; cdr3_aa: CASSKSCNRPDLTSGANVLTF; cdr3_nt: TGTGCCAGTAGCAAAAGTTGTAACAGGCCTGACCTGACCTCTGGGGCCAACGTCCTGACTTTC
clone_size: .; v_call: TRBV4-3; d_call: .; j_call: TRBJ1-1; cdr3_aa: CASSQDLLNTEAFF; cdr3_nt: TGCGCCAGCAGCCAGGACCTATTGAACACTGAAGCTTTCTTT
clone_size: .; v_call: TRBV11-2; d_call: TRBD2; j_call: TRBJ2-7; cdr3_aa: CASRPTSGGARNEQYF; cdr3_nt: TGTGCCAGCAGGCCTACTAGCGGGGGGGCCCGGAACGAGCAGTACTTC
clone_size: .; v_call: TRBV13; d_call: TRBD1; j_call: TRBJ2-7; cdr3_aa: CASSLGTGQDHEQYF; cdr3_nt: TGTGCCAGCAGCCTGGGGACAGGGCAAGACCACGAGCAGTACTTC
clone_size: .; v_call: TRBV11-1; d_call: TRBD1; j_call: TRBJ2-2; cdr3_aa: CASSPRTGPNTGELFF; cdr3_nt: TGTGCCAGCAGCCCCCGGACAGGGCCGAACACCGGGGAGCTGTTTTTT
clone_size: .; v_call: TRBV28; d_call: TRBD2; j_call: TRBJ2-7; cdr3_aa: CASSPHHGTSGVEQYF; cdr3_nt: TGTGCCAGCAGCCCTCATCACGGGACTAGCGGGGTCGAGCAGTACTTC
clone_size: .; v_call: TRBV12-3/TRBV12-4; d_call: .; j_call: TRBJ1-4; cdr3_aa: CAIGRGEKLFF; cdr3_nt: TGTGCCATCGGGCGAGGGGAAAAACTGTTTTTT
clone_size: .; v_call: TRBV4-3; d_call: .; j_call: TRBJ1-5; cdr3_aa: CASSPLFRSNQPQHF; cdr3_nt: TGCGCCAGCAGTCCGTTGTTTAGGAGCAATCAGCCCCAGCATTTT
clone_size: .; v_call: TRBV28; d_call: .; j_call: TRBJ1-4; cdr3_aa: CASSSSPGQVNEKLFF; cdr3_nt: TGTGCCAGCAGTTCTTCCCCGGGACAAGTTAATGAAAAACTGTTTTTT
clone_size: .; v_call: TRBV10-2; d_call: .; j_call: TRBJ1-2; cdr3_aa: CASSESTSHYGYTF; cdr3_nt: TGCGCCAGCAGTGAGTCGACGAGCCACTATGGCTACACCTTC
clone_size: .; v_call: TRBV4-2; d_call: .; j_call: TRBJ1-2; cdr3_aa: CASSQTLGNYGYTF; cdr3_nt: TGTGCCAGCAGCCAGACCCTCGGGAACTATGGCTACACCTTC
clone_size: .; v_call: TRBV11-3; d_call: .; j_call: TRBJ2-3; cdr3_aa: CASSVGDTQYF; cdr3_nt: TGTGCCAGTTCTGTAGGGGATACGCAGTATTTT
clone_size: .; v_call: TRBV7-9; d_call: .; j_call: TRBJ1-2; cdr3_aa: CASSLGMGRGNYGYTF; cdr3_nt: TGTGCCAGCAGCTTAGGAATGGGCAGGGGAAACTATGGCTACACCTTC
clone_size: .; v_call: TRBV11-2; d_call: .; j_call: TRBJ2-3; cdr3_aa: CASSLDLSRDTQYF; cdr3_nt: TGTGCCAGCAGCTTAGATCTGAGCCGAGATACGCAGTATTTT
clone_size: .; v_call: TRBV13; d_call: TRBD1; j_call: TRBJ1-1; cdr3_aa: CASTLGTGITEAFF; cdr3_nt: TGTGCCAGCACCCTCGGGACAGGGATCACTGAAGCTTTCTTT
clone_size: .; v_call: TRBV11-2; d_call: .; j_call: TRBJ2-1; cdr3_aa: CASSLGGISYNEQFF; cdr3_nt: TGTGCCAGCAGCTTAGGTGGGATCTCCTACAATGAGCAGTTCTTC
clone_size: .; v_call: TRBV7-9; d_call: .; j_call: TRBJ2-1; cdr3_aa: CASSLVVTGRHNEQFF; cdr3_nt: TGTGCCAGCAGCTTAGTTGTGACAGGTCGGCACAATGAGCAGTTCTTC
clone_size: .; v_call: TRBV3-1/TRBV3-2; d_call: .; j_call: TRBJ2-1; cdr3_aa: CASSQERGVNEQFF; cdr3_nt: TGTGCCAGCAGCCAAGAAAGAGGGGTCAATGAGCAGTTCTTC
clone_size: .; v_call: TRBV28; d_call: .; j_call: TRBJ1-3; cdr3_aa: CASRLSVPGTGNTIYF; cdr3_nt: TGTGCCAGCAGGCTTTCAGTCCCCGGAACTGGAAACACCATATATTTT
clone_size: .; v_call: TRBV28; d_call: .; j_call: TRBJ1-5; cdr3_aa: CASSLVQLLNQPQHF; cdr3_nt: TGTGCCAGCAGTTTAGTTCAGCTCCTTAATCAGCCCCAGCATTTT
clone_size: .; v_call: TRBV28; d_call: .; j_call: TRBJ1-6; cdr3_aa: CASSSAGGAGDNSPLHF; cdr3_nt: TGTGCCAGCAGTTCGGCGGGGGGGGCAGGGGATAATTCACCCCTCCACTTT
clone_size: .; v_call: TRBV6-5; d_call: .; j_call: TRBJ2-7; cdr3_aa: CAVSRDGAYEQYF; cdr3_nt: TGTGCCGTTTCCCGGGACGGTGCCTACGAGCAGTACTTC
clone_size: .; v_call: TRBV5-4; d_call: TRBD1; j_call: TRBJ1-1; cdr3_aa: CASSTLQGDNTEAFF; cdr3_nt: TGTGCCAGCAGCACCCTACAGGGGGACAACACTGAAGCTTTCTTT
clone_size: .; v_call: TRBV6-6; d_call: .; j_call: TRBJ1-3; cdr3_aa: CASSYVGYSSGNTIYF; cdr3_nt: TGTGCCAGCAGTTACGTCGGGTATAGCTCTGGAAACACCATATATTTT
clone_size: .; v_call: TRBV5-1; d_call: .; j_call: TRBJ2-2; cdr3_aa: CASSSGRLSAGELFF; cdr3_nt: TGCGCCAGCAGCTCGGGACGGCTTAGCGCCGGGGAGCTGTTTTTT
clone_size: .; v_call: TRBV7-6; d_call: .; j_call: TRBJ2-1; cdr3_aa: CASSIGLPSDEQFF; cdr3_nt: TGTGCCAGCAGCATAGGACTGCCTTCGGATGAGCAGTTCTTC
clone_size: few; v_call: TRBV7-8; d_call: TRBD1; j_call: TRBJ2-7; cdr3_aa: CASSLSDRGTVGQYF; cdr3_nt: TGTGCCAGCAGCTTATCGGACAGGGGAACCGTTGGGCAGTACTTC
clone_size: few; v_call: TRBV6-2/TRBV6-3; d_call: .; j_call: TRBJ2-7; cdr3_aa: CASSAGLDYEQYF; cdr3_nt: TGTGCCAGCAGTGCGGGACTCGACTACGAGCAGTACTTC
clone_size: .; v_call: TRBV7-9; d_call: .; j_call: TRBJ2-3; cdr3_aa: CASSLGRGPRGADTQYF; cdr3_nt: TGTGCCAGCAGCCTAGGAAGGGGGCCCCGCGGGGCAGATACGCAGTATTTT
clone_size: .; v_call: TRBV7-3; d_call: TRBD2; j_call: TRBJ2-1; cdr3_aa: CASSYESGRIYNEQFF; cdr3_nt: TGTGCCAGCAGCTACGAAAGCGGGAGAATCTACAATGAGCAGTTCTTC
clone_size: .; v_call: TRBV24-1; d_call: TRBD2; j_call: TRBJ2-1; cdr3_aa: CATRGEGVYNEQFF; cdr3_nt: TGTGCCACCAGGGGGGAGGGAGTTTACAATGAGCAGTTCTTC
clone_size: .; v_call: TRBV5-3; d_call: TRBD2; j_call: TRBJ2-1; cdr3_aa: CARSPGLAGVHDEQFF; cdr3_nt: TGTGCCAGAAGCCCGGGACTAGCGGGAGTTCACGATGAGCAGTTCTTC
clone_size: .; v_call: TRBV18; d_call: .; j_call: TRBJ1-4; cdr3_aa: CASSPMKTNEKLFF; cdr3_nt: TGTGCCAGCTCCCCGATGAAGACAAATGAAAAACTGTTTTTT